The entry below describes one TCR beta chain. Its target is not known. The treatment here: oral pan-JAK inhibitor, 5-10 mg twice daily. Deletions cut 6 bases from V and 6 bases from J, with 15 bases between. CDR3 length: 14 residues. Germline CDR1 and CDR2: MNHEY and SVGAGI. The data are from a study of CD8+ T cells in alopecia areata. Background on the study: Tofacitinib ran for 6 to 18 months before 6 months off drug.

Study outcomes and limitations: Researchers report lesional scalp, most notably alopecia totalis/universalis, outstripped normal scalp in clonality. Because one nonresponder was included, the link of baseline CD8+ expansion to response is considered uncertain. Clarity of TCR sharing across patients fell short of that in mice, possibly HLA-related.

Investigators isolated RNA and reverse transcribed it into cDNA to act as the sequencing template. This table comes from immunoSEQ multiplex PCR, and its TCRdb copy is limited to in-frame clones, with some not included. This sample has 150,000 to 200,000 clones, with about 53% found just once. This sequence was found in a human donor with alopecia areata. The sample consisted of CD8+ T cells sorted from blood, taken at week 24, from a patient treated with tofacitinib. J is TRBJ1-5 and V is TRBV6-5; D possibly corresponds to TRBD1 (6 bases). CDR3 sequence (DNA): TGTGCCAGCAGCTACAAGGACAGAGGTCAGCCCCAGCATTTT. This gives the protein CASSYKDRGQPQHF.